This T cell receptor (beta chain) was found in a study of blood T cells in healthy people across ages (dated by TCRdb to the mid-2010s). For the wider study: In model experiments, template switching captured about one uniquely barcoded TCR beta cDNA molecule for every two T cells. To track age-related changes in TCR beta repertoire diversity, the study relied on deep sequencing normalized with unique cDNA molecular identifiers. Four age groups were formed from the donors: young (average roughly 15 years), middle-aged (just under 40), aged (more than 55) and long-lived (roughly 88). To avoid experimental bias, donors of different ages were distributed randomly across sequencing lanes. For two donors (one aged 18 to 29 and one aged 80 or older), the study analyzed two additional independent replicas of 1 million unique cDNA reads from the same blood draw. The full study reports these points: Estimates of total diversity based on one million sequenced T cells were regarded as lower bounds and as underestimates. Compared with the aged group, the long-lived group had more naive CD4+ T cells, fewer expanded clones and increased TCR diversity, suggesting age selection. As age increased, observed TCR beta diversity per million T cells dropped in a roughly linear way, and a significant reduction was already evident by age 40. Because profiling used bulk unsorted PBMCs, naive and antigen-experienced compartments could not be compared conclusively. The CMV infection status of donors was not known, potentially confounding age-related changes in expanded clonotypes. A strong correlation was found between observed TCR beta diversity and the percentage of naive T cells measured by flow cytometry.

A word on this clonotype: Its antigen has not been determined. Nothing much larger sits one base from this clone, and base qualities are not available.

Systemically healthy Caucasian individuals from Russia, about 38 in total and aged about 6 to 95 years, were included as donors. Each donor gave ten milliliters of peripheral blood, collected into EDTA-treated Vacutainer tubes. Ficoll-Paque density-gradient centrifugation was used to isolate PBMCs, with at least 6.5 million per sample. Trizol reagent was used to extract total RNA from the PBMCs, yielding at least 5 micrograms per sample. For every donor, an aliquot of PBMCs went through flow cytometry to measure the percentages of naive CD45RAhigh/CD27high T cells. Receptor libraries were prepared by 5' RACE. The listed sequencing device is Illumina HiSeq 2500. A second 7 to 11 cycle PCR used a sample-barcoded 5' primer and a J-beta primer mix. A template-switch 5' adaptor carrying 12 random nucleotides introduced a unique molecular identifier onto each TCR beta cDNA molecule. Each sample yielded at least 2.5 million CDR3-containing paired-end reads. First-strand cDNA synthesis was performed from all RNA using the Mint cDNA synthesis kit, with priming by a TRBC-specific oligonucleotide. Following uracil-DNA glycosylase treatment, a first 18-cycle PCR with universal primers M1SS and BC2_uni_R was performed on all cDNA. The source study handled its data this way. Normalization of each sample was performed by random selection of 1 million high-quality reads, each carrying a distinct molecular identifier. Reads with shared molecular identifiers were discarded instead of being binned into consensus sequences. MiTCR, with a Q25 quality threshold and the strictest error-elimination algorithm, was used for CDR3 identification, clonotype clustering and error correction. A nonparametric unseen species model with Euler transformation was used to estimate a lower bound on total TCR beta diversity. Clones were called with MiXCR by TCRdb after fastp trimmed the public reads at Q25, and only in-frame beta chains were retained. Entries that share a CDR3 protein sequence are merged under the most common genes and DNA. In this record, the V and J calls reflect TCRdb's handling and not the investigators' own analysis. The sample table shows about 1.4 million distinct CDR3 sequences, and around 55% are seen once. The top ten clonotypes cover 6.5% to 8.5% of the sample.

Deletion took 2 bases off V and 1 base off J, with a span of 12 bases between the germline ends. Spanning cysteine to phenylalanine, the CDR3 consists of 16 amino acids. This entry keeps only the CDR3 DNA: 48 bases, framed from base 1. Looking up the germline V gene yields CDR1 SNHLY and CDR2 FYNNEI. The chain uses TRBV2 and TRBJ2-1, with the D gene possibly TRBD1 or TRBD2, each one fitting 6 bases. The sample consisted of blood. This clonotype originated in a man aged 18 to 29 in good health. The DNA is as follows: TGTGCCAGCAGTGAATCACAGGGAGGATCCTACAATGAGCAGTTCTTC. It codes for CASSESQGGSYNEQFF.